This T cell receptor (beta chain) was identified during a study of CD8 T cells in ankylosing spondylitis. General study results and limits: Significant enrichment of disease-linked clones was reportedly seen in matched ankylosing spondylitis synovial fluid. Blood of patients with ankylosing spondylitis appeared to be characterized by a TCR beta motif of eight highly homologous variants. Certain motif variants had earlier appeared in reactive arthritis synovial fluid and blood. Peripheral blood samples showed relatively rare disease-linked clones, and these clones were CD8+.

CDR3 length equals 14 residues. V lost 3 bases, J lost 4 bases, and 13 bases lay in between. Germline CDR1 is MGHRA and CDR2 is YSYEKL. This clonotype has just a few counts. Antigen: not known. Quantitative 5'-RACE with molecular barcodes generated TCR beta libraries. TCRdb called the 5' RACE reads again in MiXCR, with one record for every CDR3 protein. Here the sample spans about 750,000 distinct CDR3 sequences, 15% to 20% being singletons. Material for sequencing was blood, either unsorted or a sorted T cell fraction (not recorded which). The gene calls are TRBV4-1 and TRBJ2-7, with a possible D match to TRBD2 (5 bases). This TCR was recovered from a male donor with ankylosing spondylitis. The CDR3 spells CASSQVKGVYEQYF. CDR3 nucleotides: TGCGCCAGCAGCCAGGTTAAGGGAGTTTACGAGCAGTACTTC.